A selection of T cell receptor beta chains follows, all from one sample in a study of shared clonotypes between healthy human individuals. Some clones are missing from TCRdb's copy, which holds only in-frame ones; the method was immunoSEQ multiplex PCR. The sample has about 2.1 million clones, 80% to 95% seen once. The specimen sequenced was naive CD8+ T cells from PBMCs. The source of these receptors is a man aged 18-30 years in good health. Some clones in this sample may be carry-over from other donors' samples. Each CDR3 is given without its conserved first and last residue.

CDR3aa: ASSLFSSGRDEQF
v_gene: TRBV28
j_gene: TRBJ2-1

CDR3aa: ASSVIGTEAF
v_gene: TRBV9
j_gene: TRBJ1-1

CDR3aa: AISDGGDSNTEAF
v_gene: TRBV10-3
j_gene: TRBJ1-1

CDR3aa: ASSITGNQPQH
v_gene: TRBV19
j_gene: TRBJ1-5

CDR3aa: ASSNDREIPGWTQY
v_gene: TRBV13
j_gene: TRBJ2-5

CDR3aa: ASSLDPDSSYEQY
v_gene: TRBV4-2
j_gene: TRBJ2-7

CDR3aa: ASSFPSGRTSTDTQY
v_gene: TRBV28
j_gene: TRBJ2-3

CDR3aa: ASSQIRTGGEQY
v_gene: TRBV4-1
j_gene: TRBJ2-7

CDR3aa: SVEGGREYSHEQY
v_gene: TRBV29-1
j_gene: TRBJ2-7

CDR3aa: ASSHSTSGNLYEQY
v_gene: TRBV4-1
j_gene: TRBJ2-7

CDR3aa: ASSEGGLAATDTQY
v_gene: TRBV2
j_gene: TRBJ2-3

CDR3aa: ASSLNRVSNQPQH
v_gene: TRBV5-6
j_gene: TRBJ1-5

CDR3aa: ASSYRGLYEQY
v_gene: TRBV28
j_gene: TRBJ2-7

CDR3aa: ASSSDVATYEQY
v_gene: TRBV7-8
j_gene: TRBJ2-7

CDR3aa: ATTDRTTDTQY
v_gene: TRBV27
j_gene: TRBJ2-3

CDR3aa: ASSSIGDYEQY
v_gene: TRBV5-8
j_gene: TRBJ2-7

CDR3aa: ASSFQSHEQF
v_gene: TRBV28
j_gene: TRBJ2-1

CDR3aa: ASSDSTQDRVVWYEQY
v_gene: TRBV6-1
j_gene: TRBJ2-7

CDR3aa: ASIAGNTEAF
v_gene: TRBV6-5
j_gene: TRBJ1-1

CDR3aa: ASSLGTSGRAHTDTQY
v_gene: TRBV5-1
j_gene: TRBJ2-3

CDR3aa: ASSPTLVRTDTQY
v_gene: TRBV2
j_gene: TRBJ2-3

CDR3aa: ASSPRSTEGYT
v_gene: TRBV18
j_gene: TRBJ1-2

CDR3aa: ASSQDHGGHYGYT
v_gene: TRBV4-1
j_gene: TRBJ1-2

CDR3aa: ASSAREKVTEAF
v_gene: TRBV9
j_gene: TRBJ1-1

CDR3aa: ASSPLLSAESSYEQY
v_gene: TRBV27
j_gene: TRBJ2-7

CDR3aa: ASSPSIGDIGYYNEQF
v_gene: TRBV4-3
j_gene: TRBJ2-1

CDR3aa: ASSQDRWQGNQPQH
v_gene: TRBV4-3
j_gene: TRBJ1-5

CDR3aa: ASSFAVQETQY
v_gene: TRBV28
j_gene: TRBJ2-5

CDR3aa: ASSLIAGAMDTQY
v_gene: TRBV7-3
j_gene: TRBJ2-3

CDR3aa: ASTTSGNYEQY
v_gene: TRBV11-2
j_gene: TRBJ2-7